This TCR beta chain emerged from a study of cytomegalovirus exposure and HLA in healthy donors (dated by TCRdb to about 2017). In the study overall: According to a later analysis, the roughly 130 validation repertoires were produced on the same platform as the 666 repertoires of the first cohort. The study aimed to test whether signatures of past pathogen exposure could be identified by cataloging public T cell receptors. High-throughput TCR immunosequencing, statistical association of individual TCRs with disease status, and machine learning were combined to predict cytomegalovirus infection status. A separate validation cohort of about 110 different subjects was used in addition to the roughly 700-subject first cohort.

Its CDR3 holds 16 amino acids, cysteine through phenylalanine. The read is trimmed to its CDR3 DNA, 48 bases read in frame from base 1. From a lookup of the germline V gene (reference sequence), CDR1 and CDR2 are SEHNR and FQNEAQ. For this chain, trimming is 10 bases at the V end and 0 bases at the J end, and the number of junction bases without a gene match is 6. Overall study outcomes, separate from this receptor: Cytomegalovirus status was reported to be diagnosed by the classifier with high specificity and sensitivity in both the original and validation cohorts. A later analysis found that TCRs clustered in the first cohort also tended to co-occur in the roughly 120 validation repertoires, with approximately 93% of cluster scores above 0. The study gave a list of 150 to 200 TCR beta chains associated with cytomegalovirus. Three of the identified cytomegalovirus-associated TCR beta chains were confirmed in vitro to be specific for cytomegalovirus antigens. All 120 or so repertoires were used to score co-occurrence in the validation cohort in a later analysis, because that analysis had no HLA typing for the cohort. According to the authors, the approach could potentially be generalized to other disease states and immunological phenotypes. Most TCR sequences were seen in very few donors, while some public TCRs were found in many individuals.

Receptor libraries were prepared by the immunoSEQ multiplex PCR assay. The study's own analysis went as follows. A statistical classification framework was built for diagnosing cytomegalovirus status from the catalog of TCR beta chain sequences. The table was pulled from immuneACCESS by TCRdb, which kept in-frame rearrangements only. Such tables lose some clones; where checked, under half of the loss comes from unresolved V genes, and the rest has no known cause. V and J calls plus clone size are reproduced from that table; the DNA served to infer D and trimming. A total of about 330,000 clones appear in this sample, approximately 90% of them only once. 0.75% to 0.85% of the sample belongs to the ten largest clones. The donors belonged to the validation cohort of around 110 subjects, which was separate from the roughly 670-subject first cohort. Points on this clone: The antigen this receptor binds is unknown. Qualities for individual bases were not recorded, and no much larger clone is one base off.

The TCR originated in a woman aged 18-35 years in good health and CMV-seronegative. The chain couples TRBV7-9 to TRBJ2-2; 12 nucleotides in the junction match TRBD2. The material sequenced was PBMCs. The CDR3 in this case is CATVLAGGTNTGELFF. DNA sequence: TGTGCCACCGTACTAGCGGGAGGAACGAACACCGGGGAGCTGTTTTTT.